This TCR beta chain stems from a study of T cell repertoires in cytomegalovirus infection. Study-wide context: Through public TCR beta signatures, both CMV infection and matching HLA type were indicated. General observations from the study: HLA-C-restricted CMV clonotypes gave the most frequent clonotype in two of eight donors.

This CDR3 contains 14 residues. The germline CDR1 and CDR2 sequences are MNHGY and SAAAGT. Deletions cut 6 bases from V and 5 bases from J, with 16 bases between. TCRdb itself ran the reads through MiXCR, one entry per CDR3 protein. The sample holds some 400,000 distinct CDR3 sequences, about 33% seen once. This clonotype came up once. The antigen remains undetermined. The sequencing sample was made of PBMCs. The chain employs TRBV6-8 and TRBJ1-1; D ambiguous. This sequence originates from a human donor in good health (CMV status not recorded). Some clones in this sample may be carry-over from other donors' samples. CDR3 loop: CASSLVDARTEAFF. The CDR3 nucleotides read TGTGCCAGCAGCCTTGTTGATGCGAGGACTGAAGCTTTCTTT.